A selection of T cell receptor beta chains follows, all from one sample in a study of T cell changes during pregnancy in multiple sclerosis. Sequencing was performed with immunoSEQ multiplex PCR; in TCRdb, only in-frame clones are kept and a portion is missing. The sample carries over 50,000 clones, about nine tenths recorded once. This sample comprised peripheral blood, obtained after pregnancy. The receptors stem from a female donor with multiple sclerosis, enrolled in a pregnancy study. CDR3s include the opening cysteine and the closing phenylalanine or tryptophan.

v_gene	j_gene	CDR3aa
TRBV6-5	TRBJ1-1	CASSYFRYTEAFF
TRBV2	TRBJ1-5	CASTRGPGQPQHF
TRBV6-5	TRBJ1-4	CASSPAAVEKLFF
TRBV7-2	TRBJ1-5	CASSLGQDRPQHF
TRBV5-8	TRBJ1-4	CASSPQVTGGEKLFF
TRBV10-3	TRBJ1-2	CAISDNNRGSYGYTF
TRBV7-3	TRBJ1-1	CASSLGAIMNTEAFF
TRBV7-9	TRBJ2-7	CASSLVSGAEQYF
TRBV9	TRBJ2-3	CASSVGATGGRSTDTQYF
TRBV7-8	TRBJ1-1	CASSPQGFMNTEAFF
TRBV13	TRBJ2-3	CAQSSRGGGADTQYF
TRBV30	TRBJ1-6	CAIDRRSYNSPLHF
TRBV7-2	TRBJ2-5	CASSPWTAQETQYF
TRBV5-1	TRBJ2-1	CASSPGTGLDEQFF
TRBV19	TRBJ1-3	CASSIGRLSSGNTIYF
TRBV2	TRBJ1-1	CASSRSSRALNTEAFF
TRBV5-6	TRBJ2-7	CASSLTGSYEQYF
TRBV7-2	TRBJ2-7	CASSLGGGYEQYF
TRBV6-5	TRBJ1-4	CASSLTVLNEKLFF
TRBV4-2	TRBJ2-1	CASSQGPQDRGRNEQFF
TRBV30	TRBJ1-1	CAWSQGATEAFF